The entry below gives a single T cell receptor (beta chain) sequence along with its context. This sample is part of a study of blood T cell repertoires in COVID-19. For the study at large: COVID-19 samples from acute and convalescent phases originated in the United States, Italy and Spain.

Produced via immunoSEQ multiplex PCR; TCRdb's table is partial and in-frame only. The repertoire holds under 350,000 clones, with about 89% as singletons. Germline CDR1 is SGHAT and CDR2 is FQNNGV. CDR3 size: 15 residues. Trimming took 2 bases from V and 6 from J, leaving 13 bases between them. The material sequenced was peripheral blood. This clonotype was obtained from a man aged 35-49 years with acute or convalescent COVID-19. The genes are TRBV11-2 and TRBJ2-2; weak D call: TRBD2 (6 bases). The CDR3 loop is CASSLNFGGAGELFF. In DNA, the CDR3 is TGTGCCAGCAGCTTAAATTTCGGGGGTGCCGGGGAGCTGTTTTTT.